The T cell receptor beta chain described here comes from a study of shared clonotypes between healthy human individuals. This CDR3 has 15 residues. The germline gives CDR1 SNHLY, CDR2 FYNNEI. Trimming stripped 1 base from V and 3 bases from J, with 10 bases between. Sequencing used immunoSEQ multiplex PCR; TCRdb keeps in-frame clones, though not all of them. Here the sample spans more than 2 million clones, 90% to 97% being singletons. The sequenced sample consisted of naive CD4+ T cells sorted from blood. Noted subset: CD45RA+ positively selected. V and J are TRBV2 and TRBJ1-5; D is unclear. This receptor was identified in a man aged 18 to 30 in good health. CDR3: CASSEVGGPNQPQHF. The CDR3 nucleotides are TGTGCCAGCAGTGAAGTGGGAGGGCCCAATCAGCCCCAGCATTTT.